A single sample is the source of the 4 T cell receptor beta chains below, sequenced in a study of beta chain features in type 1 diabetes. Expressed TCRB transcripts were sequenced, since all the RNA that had been isolated was reverse transcribed. The table came from immunoSEQ multiplex PCR; TCRdb's copy has only in-frame clones and leaves some out. Among about 410,000 clones listed, about 15% were seen once. Sequenced: naive CD4+ T cells from blood. The receptor set was obtained from a man aged 25-45 years in good health.

In this sample, this clone turned up a few times. The V call is TRBV19, the J call TRBJ2-5, with 9 bases aligning to TRBD1. Germline CDR1 reads LNHDA; CDR2 reads SQIVND (reference sequence). The V segment lost 4 bases and the J segment 0 bases; nucleotides outside the gene matches: 3. The CDR3 runs to 15 residues. The CDR3: CASSTGTGYQETQYF. In DNA, the CDR3 is TGTGCCAGTAGTACCGGGACAGGGTACCAAGAGACCCAGTACTTC.

The chain recombines TRBV29-1 with TRBJ2-5; D gene uncertain. Germline V gene data show CDR1 as SQVTM and CDR2 as ANQGSEA. The CDR3 loop spans 11 amino acids. V shed 5 bases and J shed 5 bases, with 9 bases lying between them. The CDR3 loop reads CSVRPTETQYF. The CDR3 DNA reads as TGCAGCGTTAGGCCAACGGAGACCCAGTACTTC.

This clone has a handful of counts. The V call is TRBV6-5, the J call TRBJ2-3, with D uncertain. The CDR3 covers 12 residues. V shed 7 bases and J shed 4 bases, with 9 bases lying between them. Germline V gene lookup returns CDR1 MNHEY and CDR2 SVGAGI. CDR3 residues: CASTDLSDTQYF. The CDR3 nucleotides are TGTGCCAGCACCGACCTATCAGATACGCAGTATTTT.

Only a few counts were recorded for this clone. V gene TRBV29-1 combines with J gene TRBJ2-5; D might be TRBD1 (6 bases). Per germline, CDR1 SQVTM and CDR2 ANQGSEA. CDR3 size: 15 residues. V was shortened by 8 bases and J by 5 bases, with 24 bases between the two germline ends. This CDR3 is CSSTLSAGDVETQYF. CDR3 sequence (DNA): TGCAGCTCTACGTTGTCGGCAGGGGATGTGGAGACCCAGTACTTC.